This T cell receptor (beta chain) was identified in a study of T cell clonality in common variable immunodeficiency. CDR3 size: 14 residues. V trimming: 6 bases; J trimming: 4 bases; junction bases outside the gene matches: 5. Germline V gene sequence: CDR1 SGHTA, CDR2 FQGNSA. Sequencing input was equivalent genomic DNA from CVID and controls. Assay: immunoSEQ multiplex PCR; the TCRdb copy retains only in-frame clones and omits some. The specimen gives some 80,000 clones without singletons; the ten biggest hold approximately 0.8%. This clone was found many times. The read falls 3 residues short of the CDR3 end, and the missing part is taken from the germline J gene.

This TCR was recovered from a person aged 18 to 75 in good health. The chain employs TRBV7-2 and TRBJ1-1; 10 bases fit TRBD1. The sequencing input was peripheral blood mononuclear cells. The CDR3 sequence: CASRGQGRGTEAFF. CDR3 DNA (partial): TGTGCCAGCAGGGGACAGGGGAGGGGCACTGAA.